This T cell receptor (beta chain) was sequenced during a study of T-cell memory formation after mild COVID-19 listed by TCRdb under 2021. About the study as a whole: Most TCR sequence clusters were specific to one of the two donors. Two young, previously healthy adult volunteers, one female and one male, were included in the cohort. Longitudinal TCRalpha and TCRbeta repertoire sequencing tracked T-cell clones expanding and contracting after mild COVID-19 in a couple of donors.

General findings and caveats noted by the study authors: SARS-CoV-2 specificity of the second-wave clones peaking on day 37 was not confirmed. From day 15 to 85, contracting clones showed balanced CD4/CD8 phenotypes, whereas a second wave of clones that expanded from day 15 to 37 leaned towards CD4+. The study covered only a couple of mild cases, and larger cohorts including severe cases with pre-infection samples were considered necessary. Contracting CD4+ clones were located mainly in the CM and EM memory subsets, whereas CD8+ clones were found to be enriched in EMRA. Some responding clones were found in pre-infection memory, which suggests that pre-existing cross-reactive memory T cells took part in the SARS-CoV-2 response.

PBMCs were isolated by Ficoll-Paque density gradient centrifugation. Its CDR3 holds 16 amino acids, cysteine through phenylalanine. Just the 48-base CDR3 DNA is kept, in frame starting at base 1. The junction shows trimming of 0 bases on V and 6 bases on J, and the gene matches do not reach 7 bases of it. In the germline V gene, CDR1 corresponds to SGHRS and CDR2 to YFSETQ. This clonotype was found a few times. The antigen it binds to is not known. Base quality data are lacking; no much larger clone is found one base away. Sequenced on an Illumina NovaSeq 6000. Using 5'RACE with constant-segment primers, TCRalpha and TCRbeta cDNA libraries were constructed, with sample barcodes and unique molecular identifiers added in the process. Trizol reagent was used to extract RNA from every sample. Amplification of the libraries took two PCR steps, and the second step added a second sample barcode plus Illumina TruSeq adapters. The libraries were sequenced on an Illumina NovaSeq using 2 x 150 bp paired-end reads. The authors' analysis ran thus. Reads were demultiplexed and collapsed into UMI-guided consensus sequences with migec v1.2.7. Using mixcr v2.1.11, UMI consensuses were aligned to TRA and TRB V and J templates and then assembled into clonotypes. Clonotypes were classified as expanded or contracted when called significant by both edgeR and NoisET, with noise models trained on biological replicates. For edgeR calls, the cutoffs were a false discovery rate-adjusted p below 0.01 and a log2 fold-change threshold of 1. As an exploratory analysis of dynamics, PCA with hierarchical clustering was applied to max-normalized trajectories of the 1000 most abundant clonotypes. The CD4 or CD8 phenotype of responding clones was assigned using the separately sequenced CD4+ and CD8+ repertoires. TCRdb reprocessing: public reads trimmed at Q25 with fastp, clones called with MiXCR, in-frame beta chains kept. CDR3 protein duplicates are merged, each entry listing the most common genes and DNA. Clone size and V and J calls follow TCRdb, not the original study. The sample records 290,000 or so distinct CDR3 sequences, just under 20% of which are singletons. The ten top clones hold around 21% of the sample.

The chain was built from TRBV5-1 and TRBJ2-1; 9 bases in between match TRBD2. The sequencing input was PBMCs or a T cell subset sorted from them (not recorded which). The source is a man aged 18 to 30 who had mild COVID-19 (a few samples of this study predate the infection). The sample titles of this study are shuffled in the database, so cell type and time point are left out; the donor was told from shared clones. CDR3 region: CASSLDTSGLVNEQFF. In nucleotide form, the sequence is TGCGCCAGCAGCTTGGATACTAGCGGGCTGGTCAATGAGCAGTTCTTC.